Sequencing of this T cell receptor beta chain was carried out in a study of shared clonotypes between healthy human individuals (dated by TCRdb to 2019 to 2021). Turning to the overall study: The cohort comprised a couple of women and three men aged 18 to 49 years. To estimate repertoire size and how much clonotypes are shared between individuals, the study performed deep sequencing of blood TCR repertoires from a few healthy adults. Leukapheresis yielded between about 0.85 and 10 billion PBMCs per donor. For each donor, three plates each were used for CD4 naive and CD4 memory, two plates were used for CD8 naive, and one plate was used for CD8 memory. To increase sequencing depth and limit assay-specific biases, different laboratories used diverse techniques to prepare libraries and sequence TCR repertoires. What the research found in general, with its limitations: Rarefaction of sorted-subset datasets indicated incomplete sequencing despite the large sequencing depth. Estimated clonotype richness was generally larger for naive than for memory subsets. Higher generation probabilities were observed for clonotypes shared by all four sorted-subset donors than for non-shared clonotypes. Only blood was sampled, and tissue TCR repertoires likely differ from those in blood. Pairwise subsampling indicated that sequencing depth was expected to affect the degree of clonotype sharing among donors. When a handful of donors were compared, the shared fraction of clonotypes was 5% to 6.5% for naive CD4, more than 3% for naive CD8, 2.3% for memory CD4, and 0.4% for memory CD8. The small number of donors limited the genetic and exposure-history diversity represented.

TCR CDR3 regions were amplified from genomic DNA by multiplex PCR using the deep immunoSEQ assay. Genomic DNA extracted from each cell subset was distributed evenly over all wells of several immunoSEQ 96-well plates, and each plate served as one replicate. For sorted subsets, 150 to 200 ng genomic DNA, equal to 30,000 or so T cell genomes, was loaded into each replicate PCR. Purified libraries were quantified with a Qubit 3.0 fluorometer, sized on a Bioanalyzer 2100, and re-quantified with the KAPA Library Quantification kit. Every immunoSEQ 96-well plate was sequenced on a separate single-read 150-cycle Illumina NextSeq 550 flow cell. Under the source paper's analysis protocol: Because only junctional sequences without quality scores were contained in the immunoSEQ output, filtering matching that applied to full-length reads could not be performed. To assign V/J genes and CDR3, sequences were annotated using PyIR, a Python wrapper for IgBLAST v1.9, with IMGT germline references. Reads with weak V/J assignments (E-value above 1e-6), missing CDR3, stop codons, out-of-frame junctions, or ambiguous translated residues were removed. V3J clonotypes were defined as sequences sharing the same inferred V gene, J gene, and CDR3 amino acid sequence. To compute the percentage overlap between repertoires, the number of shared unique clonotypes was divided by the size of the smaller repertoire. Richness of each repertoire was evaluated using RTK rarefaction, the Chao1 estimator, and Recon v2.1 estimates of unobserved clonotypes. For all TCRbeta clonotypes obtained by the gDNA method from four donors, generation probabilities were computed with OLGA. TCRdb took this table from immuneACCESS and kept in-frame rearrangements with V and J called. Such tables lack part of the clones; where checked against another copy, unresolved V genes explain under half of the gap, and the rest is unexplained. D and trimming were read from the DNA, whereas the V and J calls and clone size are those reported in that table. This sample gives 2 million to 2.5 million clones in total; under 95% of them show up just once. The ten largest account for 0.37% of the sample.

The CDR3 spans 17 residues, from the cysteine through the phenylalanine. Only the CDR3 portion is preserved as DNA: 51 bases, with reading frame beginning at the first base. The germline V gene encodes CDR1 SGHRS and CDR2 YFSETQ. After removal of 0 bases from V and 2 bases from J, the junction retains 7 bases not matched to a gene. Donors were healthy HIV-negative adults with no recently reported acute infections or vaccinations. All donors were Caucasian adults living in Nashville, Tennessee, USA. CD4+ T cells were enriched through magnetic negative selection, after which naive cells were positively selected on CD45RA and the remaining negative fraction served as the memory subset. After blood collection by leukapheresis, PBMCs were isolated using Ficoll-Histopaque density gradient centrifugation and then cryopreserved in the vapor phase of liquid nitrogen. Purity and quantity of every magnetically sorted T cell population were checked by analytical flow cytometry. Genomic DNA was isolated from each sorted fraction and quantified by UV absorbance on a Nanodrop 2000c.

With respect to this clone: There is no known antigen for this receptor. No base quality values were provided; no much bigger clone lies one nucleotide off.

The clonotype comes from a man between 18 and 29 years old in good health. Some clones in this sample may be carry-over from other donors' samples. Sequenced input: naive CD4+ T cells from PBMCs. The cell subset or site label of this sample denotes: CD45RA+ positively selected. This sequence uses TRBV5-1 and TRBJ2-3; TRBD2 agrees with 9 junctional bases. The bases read TGCGCCAGCAGCTTGGTTACTAGCGGGCGGGACACAGATACGCAGTATTTT. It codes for CASSLVTSGRDTDTQYF.